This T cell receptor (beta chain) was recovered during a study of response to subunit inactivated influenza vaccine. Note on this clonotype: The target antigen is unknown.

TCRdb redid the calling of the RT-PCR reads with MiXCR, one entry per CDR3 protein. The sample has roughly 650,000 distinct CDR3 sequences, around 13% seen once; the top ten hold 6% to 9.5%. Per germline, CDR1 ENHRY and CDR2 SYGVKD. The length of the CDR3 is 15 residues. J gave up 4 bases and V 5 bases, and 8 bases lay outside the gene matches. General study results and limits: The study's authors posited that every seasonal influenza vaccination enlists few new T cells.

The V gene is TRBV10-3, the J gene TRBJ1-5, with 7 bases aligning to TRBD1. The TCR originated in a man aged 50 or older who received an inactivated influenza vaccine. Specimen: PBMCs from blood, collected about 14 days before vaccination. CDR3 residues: CAISMTGFENQPQHF. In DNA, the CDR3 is TGTGCCATCAGTATGACAGGGTTTGAGAATCAGCCCCAGCATTTT.